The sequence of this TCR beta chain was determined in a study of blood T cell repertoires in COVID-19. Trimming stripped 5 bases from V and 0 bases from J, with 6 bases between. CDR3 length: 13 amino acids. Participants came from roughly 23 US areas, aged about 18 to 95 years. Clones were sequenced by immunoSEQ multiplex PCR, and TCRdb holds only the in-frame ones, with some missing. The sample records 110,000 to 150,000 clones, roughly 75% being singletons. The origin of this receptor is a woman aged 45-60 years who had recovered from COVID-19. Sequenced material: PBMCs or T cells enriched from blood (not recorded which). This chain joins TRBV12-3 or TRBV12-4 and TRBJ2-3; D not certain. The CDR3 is CASSPVSTDTQYF. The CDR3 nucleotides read TGTGCCAGCAGTCCCGTAAGCACAGATACGCAGTATTTT.